A single T cell receptor beta chain is shown here with its context. Germline lookup yields CDR1 LGHDT and CDR2 YNNKEL (reference sequence). CDR3 size: 16 residues. V lost 0 bases to trimming and J lost 4 bases; unmatched junction nucleotides: 1. The entry originates in a study of blood T cell repertoires in COVID-19. Repertoires were generated with immunoSEQ multiplex PCR, while TCRdb's copy carries only in-frame clones and drops some. The repertoire includes fewer than 350,000 clones, 90% of them detected once, and roughly 7% sits in the top ten. The sequence came from a woman aged 25 to 39 with COVID-19, enrolled during active disease. V and J are TRBV3-1 (or the pseudogene TRBV3-2) and TRBJ2-2; TRBD1 agrees at 11 bases. Sequencing input: peripheral blood. The CDR3 is CASSQEGTGGTGELFF. CDR3 DNA: TGTGCCAGCAGCCAAGAAGGGACAGGGGGCACCGGGGAGCTGTTTTTT.